The entry below gives a single T cell receptor beta chain sequence along with its context. Its matching antigen is unknown. Separation from the 666-subject first cohort characterized the roughly 110-subject validation cohort, to which the donors belonged. Trimming took off 3 bases at V and 4 bases at J, with 9 bases between the two ends. This CDR3 has 13 amino acids. Germline CDR1 KGHSH, CDR2 LQKENI. The data were taken from a study of cytomegalovirus exposure and HLA in healthy donors. General observations from the study: Some TCR beta chains (about 170 of them) were listed as cytomegalovirus-associated. The classifier reportedly diagnosed cytomegalovirus status with high specificity and sensitivity. Rarity held for most TCR sequences, but there were some public TCRs that occurred in many donors.

The assay was immunoSEQ multiplex PCR, and TCRdb's table has in-frame clones only and misses some. The sample contains 70,000 to 80,000 clones, approximately 95% of which appear only once. This sequence originates from a woman aged 18-29 years in good health and CMV-seronegative. The sequencing input was PBMCs. The chain employs TRBV18 and TRBJ1-2, with a weak D call TRBD1 (5 bases). The CDR3 region has the DNA TGTGCCAGCTCACCCGGGGGACCCTATGGCTACACCTTC. Translating it yields CASSPGGPYGYTF. The entire variable domain, with the rest obtained from reference TRBV18 and TRBJ1-2, is as follows: NAGVMQNPRHLVRRRGQEARLRCSPMKGHSHVYWYRQLPEEGLKFMVYLQKENIIDESGMPKERFSAEFPKEGPSILRIQQVVRGDSAAYFCASSPGGPYGYTFGSGTRLTVV.